These T cell receptor beta chains were read from a single sample in a study of cytomegalovirus exposure and HLA in healthy donors. Libraries were prepared by immunoSEQ multiplex PCR; TCRdb keeps only in-frame clonotypes and omits some of them. Here the sample spans 95,000 to 100,000 clones, roughly four fifths being singletons. The sequencing input was PBMCs. Receptors were obtained from a female donor in good health and CMV-seronegative. Both conserved end residues are part of each CDR3. D genes are given only for firm matches. Expanded clones are given a class, and other clones once, few, many or no size at all.

v_gene,j_gene,abundance,d_gene,CDR3nt,CDR3aa
TRBV28,TRBJ1-1,NA,NA,TGTGCCAGCAGTTCTCCCGGACAGACACTGAACACTGAAGCTTTCTTT,CASSSPGQTLNTEAFF
TRBV28,TRBJ1-5,NA,NA,TGTGCCAGCAGTAGAGGGGGTTTTCAGCCCCAGCATTTT,CASSRGGFQPQHF
TRBV29-1,TRBJ2-7,few,TRBD1,TGCAGCGTTAAGGGGACAGGAAACTACGAGCAGTACTTC,CSVKGTGNYEQYF
TRBV7-9,TRBJ1-2,NA,TRBD1,TGTGCCAGCAGCACCCTTGGGACAGGGCTTTTTAGCTACACCTTC,CASSTLGTGLFSYTF
TRBV5-1,TRBJ2-1,NA,TRBD1,TGCGCCAGCAGCTTAGGACAGGGGGCCGGTTCCTACAATGAGCAGTTCTTC,CASSLGQGAGSYNEQFF
TRBV6-1,TRBJ1-2,NA,TRBD1,TGTGCCAGCAGGGGGACAGGGATAGGGTATGGCTACACCTTC,CASRGTGIGYGYTF
TRBV7-3,TRBJ1-1,NA,NA,TGTGCCAGCAGCCCGTCGGGGGGGGCAGGCGCTGAAGCTTTCTTT,CASSPSGGAGAEAFF
TRBV27,TRBJ1-3,NA,NA,TGTGCCAGCAGTTTAGTCGGGAGAGGGTCTGGAAACACCATATATTTT,CASSLVGRGSGNTIYF
TRBV25-1,TRBJ2-1,few,NA,TGTGCCAGCAGTGGTAGTGTACCCTCCTACAATGAGCAGTTCTTC,CASSGSVPSYNEQFF
TRBV6-1,TRBJ2-7,NA,NA,TGTGCCAGCAGTGGTCTCAGGGGTAGATTCGAGCAGTACTTC,CASSGLRGRFEQYF
TRBV21-1,TRBJ2-5,NA,NA,TGTGCCAGCAGCAAAAGTGGTACAGGGAAAGAGACCCAGTACTTC,CASSKSGTGKETQYF
TRBV7-2,TRBJ2-3,NA,TRBD2,TGTGCCAGCAGCGAGACTAGCGGGAGGGGCACAGATACGCAGTATTTT,CASSETSGRGTDTQYF
TRBV19,TRBJ1-2,NA,NA,TGTGCCAGTAGTATGGGAGGGCAGTCCTATGGCTACACCTTC,CASSMGGQSYGYTF
TRBV30,TRBJ1-6,once,TRBD1,TGTGCCTGGAGTCCGTACAGGGGAAATGCTCCTTCACCCCTCCACTTT,CAWSPYRGNAPSPLHF
TRBV6-5,TRBJ1-2,NA,NA,TGTGCCAGCAGTCCTCACAGGGACTATGGCTACACCTTC,CASSPHRDYGYTF
TRBV4-1,TRBJ2-6,NA,NA,TGCGCCAGCAGCCCCAACGCGCTTGGCTCTGGGGCCAACGTCCTGACTTTC,CASSPNALGSGANVLTF
TRBV27,TRBJ2-6,few,NA,TGTGCCAGCAGTTTGACATTTTCCGTACCCTCTGGGGCCAACGTCCTGACTTTC,CASSLTFSVPSGANVLTF
TRBV27,TRBJ2-7,few,NA,TGTGCCAGCGCCAATGGGCCCTCTCACTACGAGCAGTACTTC,CASANGPSHYEQYF
TRBV5-1,TRBJ1-2,few,NA,TGCGCCAGCAGCAGGGACACGGACGACTATGGCTACACCTTC,CASSRDTDDYGYTF
TRBV7-2,TRBJ2-7,NA,NA,TGTGCCAGCAGCTTTCGAGTAGCCAGTTACGAGCAGTACTTC,CASSFRVASYEQYF
TRBV19,TRBJ1-6,NA,NA,TGTGCCAGTAGTACGACAGAGTTCTATAATTCACCCCTCCACTTT,CASSTTEFYNSPLHF
TRBV7-9,TRBJ2-2,NA,NA,TGTGCCAGCAGCTTATTCAGTTCCGGGGAGCTGTTTTTT,CASSLFSSGELFF
TRBV6-5,TRBJ2-1,NA,TRBD1,TGTGCCAGCAGTTCGTCCGGGACAGATCACTACAATGAGCAGTTCTTC,CASSSSGTDHYNEQFF
TRBV6-4,TRBJ1-2,NA,NA,TGTGCCAGCAGTGCCTCGACTCTATCACTAGGCTACACCTTC,CASSASTLSLGYTF
TRBV10-3,TRBJ2-2,NA,NA,TGTGCCATCAGCGTAACCGGGGAGCTGTTTTTT,CAISVTGELFF
TRBV9,TRBJ2-2,NA,TRBD1,TGTGCCAGCAGCGTGGGGACAGGGGGCTCCGGGGAGCTGTTTTTT,CASSVGTGGSGELFF
TRBV9,TRBJ1-4,NA,TRBD1,TGTGCCAGCAGCGCCTACAGGGGGAATGAAAAACTGTTTTTT,CASSAYRGNEKLFF
TRBV7-9,TRBJ2-5,few,NA,TGTTCCAGCAGCTTAGCTCCCTCGGAGACCCAGTACTTC,CSSSLAPSETQYF
TRBV29-1,TRBJ2-1,NA,NA,TGCAGCGTTGAAGACAGGGGGGAGATCAATGAGCAGTTCTTC,CSVEDRGEINEQFF
TRBV6-1,TRBJ2-5,once,TRBD2,TGTGCCAGCCCGGGACTAGAAACAAGGGAGCAGTACTTC,CASPGLETREQYF
TRBV10-1,TRBJ1-2,NA,TRBD1,TGCGCCAGCAGTCGGGACAGATCCTATGGCTACACCTTC,CASSRDRSYGYTF
TRBV18,TRBJ2-3,NA,NA,TGTGCCAGCTCACCGGACTACTCTAGCACAGATACGCAGTATTTT,CASSPDYSSTDTQYF
TRBV7-9,TRBJ1-2,NA,TRBD1,TGTGCCAGCAGCCCCGGACAGGCAAACTATGGCTACACCTTC,CASSPGQANYGYTF
TRBV5-1,TRBJ2-7,few,TRBD1,TGCGCCAGCAGCTCGCAGGCTACAGGGGTTTTGGGGTACGAGCAGTACTTC,CASSSQATGVLGYEQYF
TRBV13,TRBJ1-1,NA,TRBD1,TGTGCCAGCAGCACCTCGGACAGGGGGAACACTGAAGCTTTCTTT,CASSTSDRGNTEAFF
TRBV7-2,TRBJ2-5,NA,NA,TGTGCCAGCAGCTTAGTTTGGGGGGGGGCGGGGGAGACCCAGTACTTC,CASSLVWGGAGETQYF
TRBV5-5,TRBJ2-2,NA,TRBD1,TGTGCCAGCAGCTGGACAGGCCCAGGGGAGCTGTTTTTT,CASSWTGPGELFF
TRBV19,TRBJ2-7,NA,NA,TGTGCCAGTTCGTTTTACAGGGACCCTCTTGAGCAGTACTTC,CASSFYRDPLEQYF